This entry describes one T cell receptor (beta chain). The record originates from a study of beta chain features in type 1 diabetes. The isolated RNA, all of it, was reverse transcribed, so expressed TCRB transcripts were what got sequenced. Assay: immunoSEQ multiplex PCR; the TCRdb copy retains only in-frame clones and omits some. The repertoire has 150,000 to 200,000 clones, less than 15% of them found once; the top ten carry about 0.66%. The CDR3 covers 13 residues. In germline, CDR1 is MNHNS, CDR2 SASEGT. V lost 7 bases and J 0 bases, leaving 7 bases between the germline ends. V and J are TRBV6-1 and TRBJ1-5, with unresolved D. Sequenced input: central memory CD4+ T cells from blood. The receptor was isolated from a woman in her late teens or twenties in good health. This CDR3 reads CASIQTSNQPQHF. In DNA form, the CDR3 reads TGTGCCAGCATACAGACTAGCAATCAGCCCCAGCATTTT.